One TCR beta chain is described in this entry. CDR1 and CDR2 from the germline V gene are MDHEN and SYDVKM. V lost 8 bases to trimming and J lost 0 bases, with 10 bases between them. This CDR3 contains 13 residues. The table came from immunoSEQ multiplex PCR; TCRdb's copy has only in-frame clones and leaves some out. The sample yields 60,000 to 75,000 clones, roughly 93% seen once. The rearrangement uses TRBV28 and TRBJ1-1; possibly TRBD1 for D (6 bases). The source material was PBMCs. This receptor was taken from a man between 40 and 49 years old with rheumatoid arthritis. The CDR3 DNA follows: TGTGCCAGCCGGAGGGGGATGAACACTGAAGCTTTCTTT. Protein: CASRRGMNTEAFF.